This record concerns one TCR beta chain sequence. The antigen is not known. The protocol was immunoSEQ multiplex PCR, while the TCRdb copy is restricted to in-frame clones and leaves out a portion. The table records about 140,000 clones, around 88% of them present only once. These data are taken from a study of cytomegalovirus exposure and HLA in healthy donors. Study-wide context: It was reported in a later analysis that the same platform had been used for the roughly 110 validation repertoires as for the 666 first-cohort repertoires. Study-level findings and limits: Cytomegalovirus association was assigned to about 150 TCR beta chains. According to a later analysis, TCR clusters from the first cohort tended to co-occur in the 120 or so validation repertoires. In vitro assays verified that three CMV-associated chains recognized CMV antigens specifically.

The sample taken for sequencing was PBMCs. This receptor was obtained from a woman in her late teens or twenties in good health and CMV-seropositive.

The CDR3 reads CSVEGLAGGSSYNEQFF. The DNA for the CDR3 is TGCAGCGTTGAGGGACTAGCGGGAGGGAGCTCCTACAATGAGCAGTTCTTC. The rearrangement links TRBV29-1 to TRBJ2-1; 16 nucleotides align to TRBD2. After removal of 3 bases from V and 0 bases from J, the junction contained 2 bases not matched to a gene. CDR1 is SQVTM and CDR2 is ANQGSEA in the germline V gene. The length of the CDR3 is 17 residues.